The clone carrying this T cell receptor beta chain appeared once. There are 16 residues in the CDR3. The ends lost 3 bases at V and 7 bases at J; junction bases unmatched: 15. Looked up from germline, CDR1 is SQVTM and CDR2 is ANQGSEA. This sample is part of a study of blood T cell repertoires in COVID-19. The wider study: Sample material is recorded as cDNA or gDNA derived from T cells, B-cell-depleted T cells, or PBMCs.

Clones were sequenced by immunoSEQ multiplex PCR, and TCRdb holds only the in-frame ones, with some missing. The sample consists of 200,000 to 250,000 clones, about 85% of them appearing once. This sequence was found in a man in his fifties who had recovered from COVID-19. This chain connects TRBV29-1 to TRBJ2-1; 7 bases match TRBD1. Sample: peripheral blood. For the CDR3, the DNA is TGCAGCGTTGACGGCGACAGGGAATCTTTAGAAAATGAGCAGTTCTTC. It is translated as CSVDGDRESLENEQFF.